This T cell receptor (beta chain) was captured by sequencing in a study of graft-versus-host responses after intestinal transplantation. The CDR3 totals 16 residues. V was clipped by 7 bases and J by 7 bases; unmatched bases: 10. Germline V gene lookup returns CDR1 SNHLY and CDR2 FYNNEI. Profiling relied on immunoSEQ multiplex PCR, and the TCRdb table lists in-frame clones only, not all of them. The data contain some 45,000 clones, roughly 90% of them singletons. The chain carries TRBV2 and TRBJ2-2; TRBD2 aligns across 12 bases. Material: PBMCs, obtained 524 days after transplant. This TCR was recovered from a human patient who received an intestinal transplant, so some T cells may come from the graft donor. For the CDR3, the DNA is TGTGCCAGCACCAATGGGCTAGCGGGAGGGATCGGGGAGCTGTTTTTT. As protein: CASTNGLAGGIGELFF.